These 2 T cell receptor beta chains came from one sample sequenced in a study of blood T cell repertoires in COVID-19. Method: immunoSEQ multiplex PCR; TCRdb's copy keeps in-frame clones and lacks some. The table lists some 180,000 clones, 75% to 90% of them singletons. Sample: peripheral blood. The source is a man in his sixties with acute or convalescent COVID-19.

On this clone itself: This may stem from a read error, because a much larger clone lies one nucleotide away. The chain carries TRBV5-1 and TRBJ2-2; the match to TRBD1 covers 8 bases. CDR1 and CDR2 from the germline V gene are SGHRS and YFSETQ. After removal of 4 bases from V and 6 bases from J, the junction contained 2 bases not matched to a gene. The CDR3 runs to 13 residues. CDR3 DNA: TGCGCCAGCAGCGTACAGGGGGCCGGGGAGCTGTTTTTT. Its translation: CASSVQGAGELFF.

This clone was seen more than once but under ten times. The chain uses TRBV2 and TRBJ2-3, with 9 bases fitting TRBD1. CDR1 and CDR2 (germline): SNHLY, FYNNEI. The CDR3 consists of 14 residues. The J segment lost 0 bases and the V segment lost 11 bases, leaving 6 bases of the junction unmatched. The CDR3 sequence is CAGTGPLSTDTQYF. The CDR3 DNA sequence: TGTGCCGGGACAGGGCCACTTAGCACAGATACGCAGTATTTT.